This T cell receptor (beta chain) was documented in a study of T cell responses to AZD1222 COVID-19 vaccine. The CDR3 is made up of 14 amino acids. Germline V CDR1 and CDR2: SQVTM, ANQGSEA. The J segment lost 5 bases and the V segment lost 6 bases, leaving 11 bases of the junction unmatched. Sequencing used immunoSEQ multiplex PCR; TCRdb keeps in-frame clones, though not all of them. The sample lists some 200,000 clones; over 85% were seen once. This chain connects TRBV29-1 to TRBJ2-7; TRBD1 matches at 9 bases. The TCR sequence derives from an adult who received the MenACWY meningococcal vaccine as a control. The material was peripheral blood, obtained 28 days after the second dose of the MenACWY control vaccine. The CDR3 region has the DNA TGCAGCGTACACACCGGGACAGGGTCTCACGAGCAGTACTTC. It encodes CSVHTGTGSHEQYF.